The 13 T cell receptor beta chains below were found in one sample sequenced in a study of cytomegalovirus exposure and HLA in healthy donors. It was with 60 Vbeta and 13 Jbeta primers that the PCR ran. The data were produced by immunoSEQ multiplex PCR, yet TCRdb's version contains in-frame clones alone and is incomplete. The sample has over 150,000 clones, 75% to 85% seen once; the top ten hold less than 1.5%. Sequencing used PBMCs. These receptors all come from a woman younger than 45 in good health and CMV-seropositive.

The rearrangement joins TRBV6-4 to TRBJ1-2; D gene ambiguous. CDR3 length equals 13 residues. The V gene lost 5 bases and the J gene lost 2 bases, with 9 bases spanning the gap. CDR1 and CDR2 (germline): MRHNA, SNTAGT. As DNA, the CDR3 is TGTGCCAGCAGTACGGGGATGAACTATGGCTACACCTTC. Encoded protein: CASSTGMNYGYTF.

This chain links TRBV4-3 with TRBJ2-7; 8 nucleotides line up with TRBD2. The germline CDR1 and CDR2 sequences are LGHNA and YSLEER. This CDR3 region has 16 residues. V lost 0 bases and J lost 5; bases outside the gene matches: 9. CDR3 DNA sequence: TGCGCCAGCAGCCAAGATCGGTTAGCGGGGAGGGACGAGCAGTACTTC. It yields the protein CASSQDRLAGRDEQYF.

The chain couples TRBV7-9 to TRBJ2-7, with 12 bases matching TRBD1. V was clipped by 2 bases and J by 7 bases; unmatched bases: 6. Germline loops: CDR1 SEHNR, CDR2 FQNEAQ (reference sequence). This CDR3 comprises 15 residues. The CDR3 nucleotides read TGTGCCAGCAGCTTATATGGGACAGGGGGCAATGAGCAGTACTTC. Translating it yields CASSLYGTGGNEQYF.

The chain has TRBV21-1 and TRBJ2-3; the D segment call TRBD2 is taken from the table without a DNA check. TRBV21-1 is an annotated pseudogene. The CDR3 covers 16 residues. CDR3 protein: CASSKGTSGDDYTQYF. In DNA, the CDR3 is TGTGCCAGCAGCAAGGGGACTAGCGGGGATGACTATACGCAGTATTTT.

The chain recombines TRBV19 with TRBJ1-5; no definite D call. CDR1 and CDR2 from the germline V gene are LNHDA and SQIVND (reference sequence). V lost 2 bases and J lost 5, with 7 bases in between. The CDR3 has 13 amino acids. In DNA form, the CDR3 reads TGTGCCAGTAGTATACAGGTAGATCAGCCCCAGCATTTT. It is translated as CASSIQVDQPQHF.

This chain links TRBV29-1 with TRBJ2-2; 9 bases align to TRBD1. Germline assignment: CDR1 SQVTM and CDR2 ANQGSEA. V shed 7 bases, J shed 6 bases, and the junction held 6 bases outside the gene matches. This CDR3 has 13 residues. The CDR3 is CSADRGGSGELFF. DNA for the CDR3: TGCAGCGCCGACAGGGGGGGGTCCGGGGAGCTGTTTTTT.

This clone was detected a few times. V usage is TRBV5-1 and J usage is TRBJ2-1; 14 bases line up with TRBD2. The J segment lost 8 bases and the V segment lost 3 bases, leaving 7 bases of the junction unmatched. The germline V gene encodes CDR1 SGHRS and CDR2 YFSETQ. This CDR3 is 16 amino acids long. CDR3 coding DNA: TGCGCCAGCAGCTCGGGGACTAGCGGGAGTTTGGATGAGCAGTTCTTC. This encodes CASSSGTSGSLDEQFF.

This clone turned up a few times. DNA of the CDR3: TGTGCCAGCGGGAGACTAGCGGGAGGATTCTCCTACAATGAGCAGTTCTTC. Encoded protein: CASGRLAGGFSYNEQFF. The chain recombines TRBV25-1 with TRBJ2-1, with 13 bases matching TRBD2. Germline CDR1 reads MGHDK; CDR2 reads SYGVNS. The V and J ends lost 8 bases and 0 bases, in that order; junction bases with no gene match: 7. CDR3 length equals 17 residues.

The rearrangement uses TRBV27 and TRBJ2-7; 8 positions match TRBD1. The CDR3 has 14 residues. CDR1 and CDR2 (germline): MNHEY, SMNVEV (reference sequence). The V and J ends lost 6 bases and 4 bases, in that order; junction bases with no gene match: 8. The CDR3 sequence: CASSQFGTGYEQYF. DNA of the CDR3: TGTGCCAGCAGCCAATTCGGGACAGGATACGAGCAGTACTTC.

The chain employs TRBV27 and TRBJ1-5; TRBD1 matches at 7 bases. CDR1 and CDR2 from the germline V gene are MNHEY and SMNVEV (reference sequence). The CDR3 sequence is 14 residues long. The V and J ends lost 9 bases and 6 bases, in that order; junction bases with no gene match: 11. The CDR3 DNA reads as TGTGCCAGGAATCCCGACAGGGTGGTTCAGCCCCAGCATTTT. Residues: CARNPDRVVQPQHF.

In its sample, this clone was seen a few times. V gene TRBV4-2 combines with J gene TRBJ2-3; perhaps TRBD2 as D (6 bases). Germline V CDR1 and CDR2: LGHNA, YNFKEQ. The length of the CDR3 is 16 residues. V gave up 0 bases and J gave up 1 base, with 11 bases separating them. CDR3 coding DNA: TGTGCCAGCAGCCAAGATACGCCTAGCGGCACAGATACGCAGTATTTT. Its translation is CASSQDTPSGTDTQYF.

This chain links TRBV5-1 with TRBJ2-3; D possibly corresponds to TRBD1 (6 bases). Germline V gene sequence: CDR1 SGHRS, CDR2 YFSETQ. V lost 4 bases and J 2 bases, leaving 14 bases between the germline ends. This CDR3 has 15 residues. The CDR3 protein is CASSPMGQSTDTQYF. CDR3 in DNA: TGCGCCAGCAGCCCGATGGGACAATCCACAGATACGCAGTATTTT.

V usage is TRBV29-1 and J usage is TRBJ2-2; perhaps TRBD1 as D (6 bases). The CDR3 is 13 residues long. The germline V and J ends were trimmed by 4 bases and 12 bases, with 18 bases remaining between them. CDR1 and CDR2 (germline): SQVTM, ANQGSEA. CDR3 sequence reads: CSVGTATSMKLFF. The CDR3 nucleotides read TGCAGCGTTGGGACAGCGACTTCCATGAAGCTGTTTTTT.